The 4 T cell receptor beta chains in this list originate from one sample, sequenced in a study of blood T cell repertoires in COVID-19. TCRdb keeps only in-frame clones here, not all; method: immunoSEQ multiplex PCR. This sample carries some 150,000 clones, around 83% of them seen once, and the ten largest clones take more than 2%. The sequencing input was peripheral blood. Source of these receptors: a human donor with acute or convalescent COVID-19. The donor label of this sample is uncertain.

This chain links TRBV19 with TRBJ2-2, with 8 positions matching TRBD1. Losses at the gene ends were 5 bases for V and 7 bases for J; bases not matched to a gene: 15. This CDR3 contains 17 residues. Germline values: CDR1 LNHDA, CDR2 SQIVND (reference sequence). The CDR3 region is CASSLSRTGQRVGELFF. The DNA for the CDR3 is TGTGCCAGTAGTCTCTCACGGACAGGGCAACGGGTCGGGGAGCTGTTTTTT.

This chain links TRBV6-5 with TRBJ1-2, with 9 bases aligning to TRBD1. CDR1 MNHEY and CDR2 SVGAGI come from the germline V gene. The CDR3 runs 12 residues. The trim removed 10 bases at V and 7 bases at J, leaving 7 bases unmatched. The CDR3 here is CATFGTGFGYTF. Written as DNA, the CDR3 is TGTGCCACCTTCGGGACAGGGTTTGGCTACACCTTC.

This sequence joins TRBV5-5 and TRBJ2-3; no clear D. The CDR3 has 12 amino acids. V gave up 0 bases and J gave up 6 bases, with 5 bases separating them. Germline V gene sequence: CDR1 SGHKS, CDR2 YYEKEE (reference sequence). CDR3 amino acids: CASSLGLDTQYF. Written as DNA, the CDR3 is TGTGCCAGCAGCTTGGGACTGGATACGCAGTATTTT.

The chain recombines TRBV2 with TRBJ1-5, with unresolved D. Trimming removed 8 bases at V and 3 bases at J, with 8 bases between. Germline V CDR1 and CDR2: SNHLY, FYNNEI. The CDR3 covers 12 residues. The CDR3 protein is CASGTDNQPQHF. The CDR3 nucleotides read TGTGCCAGCGGCACCGACAATCAGCCCCAGCATTTT.